This entry concerns a single T cell receptor beta chain. Its antigen remains undetermined. The sample holds no much larger clone one base away, and base qualities are not on file. Sequences SNHLY (CDR1) and FYNNEI (CDR2) are obtained from the germline V gene. The CDR3 holds 15 amino acids from the cysteine to the phenylalanine. The DNA shown is the 45-base CDR3, in frame from base 1. V lost 5 bases and J lost 2 bases, and the count of bases not matched to a germline gene is 8. TCRbeta CDR3 regions were amplified from genomic DNA by means of the immunoSEQ Assay, a bias-controlled multiplex PCR. As for the original processing: The number of nucleated cells in each sample was estimated from the amplification of reference gene primers within the assay. To quantify the absolute abundance of each unique TCRbeta CDR3 rearrangement, sequence reads were collapsed and filtered. For each sample, productive Simpson clonality was calculated as the square root of Simpson's diversity index over productive rearrangements. The table was pulled from immuneACCESS by TCRdb, which kept in-frame rearrangements only. Such tables lose some clones; where checked, under half of the loss comes from unresolved V genes, and the rest has no known cause. D and trimming were read from the DNA, whereas the V and J calls and clone size are those reported in that table. The sample table contains 250,000 or so clones; only one count was recorded for nearly 90% of them. Roughly 3.1% of the sample belongs to the ten largest clones.

Each collaborating institution followed its own protocols to collect whole blood in K2EDTA tubes. For TCRbeta analysis, collaborator samples were shipped as frozen whole blood, as isolated PBMCs, or as DNA extracted from either sample type. This sample stems from a study of blood T cell repertoires in COVID-19 (dated by TCRdb to 2020 to 2022). About the study as a whole: The collaborator samples originated in the United States, Italy and Spain and spanned the acute and convalescent phases of COVID-19. Samples came from the ongoing ImmuneRACE study (first 160 participants) plus 1,254 subjects from 6 global collaborators. The prospective study material was composed of cDNA or gDNA derived from T cells, B-cell-depleted T cells, or PBMCs. Sample metadata almost always included a de-identified subject ID, COVID-19 status, age in years and sex. HLA class I and class II types, where available, came from metadata supplied by the sample provider rather than from assay-based typing. Subjects who had been exposed to COVID-19, were actively infected with it, or had recovered from it provided the deeply sampled blood TCRbeta repertoires that made up the dataset. The repertoires were released in a freely available public database meant as a resource for research on the immune response to SARS-CoV-2.

Results the study describes overall, beyond this receptor: The quantity of clinical and demographic metadata differed by source and by participant and was supplied without curation.

The chain uses TRBV2 and TRBJ2-5, with 7 bases matching TRBD1. The receptor was derived from a man between 18 and 35 years old with active or convalescent COVID-19. What was sequenced was peripheral blood. The CDR3 has the sequence CASSKWAGGQETQYF. The nucleotide sequence reads TGTGCCAGCAGTAAATGGGCAGGGGGACAAGAGACCCAGTACTTC.